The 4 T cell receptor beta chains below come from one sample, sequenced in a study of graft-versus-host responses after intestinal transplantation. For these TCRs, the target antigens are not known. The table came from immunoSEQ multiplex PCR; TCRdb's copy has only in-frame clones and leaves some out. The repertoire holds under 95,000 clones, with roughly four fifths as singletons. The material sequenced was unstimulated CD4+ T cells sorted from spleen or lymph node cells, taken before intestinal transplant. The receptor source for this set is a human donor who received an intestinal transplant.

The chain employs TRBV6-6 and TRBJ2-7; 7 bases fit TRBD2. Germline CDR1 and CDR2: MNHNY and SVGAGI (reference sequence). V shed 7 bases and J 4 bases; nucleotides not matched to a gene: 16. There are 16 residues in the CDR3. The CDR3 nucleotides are TGTGCCAGCACCTACACGAGCGGGACGATCCCTTACGAGCAGTACTTC. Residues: CASTYTSGTIPYEQYF.

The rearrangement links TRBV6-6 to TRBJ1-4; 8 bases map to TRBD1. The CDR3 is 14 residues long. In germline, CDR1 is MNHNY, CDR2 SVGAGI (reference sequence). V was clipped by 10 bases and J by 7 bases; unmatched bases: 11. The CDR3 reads CATTLGQVSEKLFF. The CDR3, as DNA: TGTGCCACCACGTTGGGACAGGTGTCTGAAAAACTGTTTTTT.

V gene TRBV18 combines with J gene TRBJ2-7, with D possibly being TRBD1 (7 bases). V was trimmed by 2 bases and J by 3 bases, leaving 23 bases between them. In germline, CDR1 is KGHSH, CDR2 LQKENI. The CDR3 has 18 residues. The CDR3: CASSPAGTVLIDNYEQYF. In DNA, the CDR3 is TGTGCCAGCTCACCAGCGGGGACAGTTCTTATCGATAACTACGAGCAGTACTTC. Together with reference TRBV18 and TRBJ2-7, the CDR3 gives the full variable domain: NAGVMQNPRHLVRRRGQEARLRCSPMKGHSHVYWYRQLPEEGLKFMVYLQKENIIDESGMPKERFSAEFPKEGPSILRIQQVVRGDSAAYFCASSPAGTVLIDNYEQYFGPGTRLTVT.

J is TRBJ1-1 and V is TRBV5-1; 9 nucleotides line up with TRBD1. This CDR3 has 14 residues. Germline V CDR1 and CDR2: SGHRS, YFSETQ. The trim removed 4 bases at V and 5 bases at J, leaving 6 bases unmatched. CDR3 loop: CASSVQGAGTEAFF. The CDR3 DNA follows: TGCGCCAGCAGCGTACAGGGGGCTGGAACTGAAGCTTTCTTT.